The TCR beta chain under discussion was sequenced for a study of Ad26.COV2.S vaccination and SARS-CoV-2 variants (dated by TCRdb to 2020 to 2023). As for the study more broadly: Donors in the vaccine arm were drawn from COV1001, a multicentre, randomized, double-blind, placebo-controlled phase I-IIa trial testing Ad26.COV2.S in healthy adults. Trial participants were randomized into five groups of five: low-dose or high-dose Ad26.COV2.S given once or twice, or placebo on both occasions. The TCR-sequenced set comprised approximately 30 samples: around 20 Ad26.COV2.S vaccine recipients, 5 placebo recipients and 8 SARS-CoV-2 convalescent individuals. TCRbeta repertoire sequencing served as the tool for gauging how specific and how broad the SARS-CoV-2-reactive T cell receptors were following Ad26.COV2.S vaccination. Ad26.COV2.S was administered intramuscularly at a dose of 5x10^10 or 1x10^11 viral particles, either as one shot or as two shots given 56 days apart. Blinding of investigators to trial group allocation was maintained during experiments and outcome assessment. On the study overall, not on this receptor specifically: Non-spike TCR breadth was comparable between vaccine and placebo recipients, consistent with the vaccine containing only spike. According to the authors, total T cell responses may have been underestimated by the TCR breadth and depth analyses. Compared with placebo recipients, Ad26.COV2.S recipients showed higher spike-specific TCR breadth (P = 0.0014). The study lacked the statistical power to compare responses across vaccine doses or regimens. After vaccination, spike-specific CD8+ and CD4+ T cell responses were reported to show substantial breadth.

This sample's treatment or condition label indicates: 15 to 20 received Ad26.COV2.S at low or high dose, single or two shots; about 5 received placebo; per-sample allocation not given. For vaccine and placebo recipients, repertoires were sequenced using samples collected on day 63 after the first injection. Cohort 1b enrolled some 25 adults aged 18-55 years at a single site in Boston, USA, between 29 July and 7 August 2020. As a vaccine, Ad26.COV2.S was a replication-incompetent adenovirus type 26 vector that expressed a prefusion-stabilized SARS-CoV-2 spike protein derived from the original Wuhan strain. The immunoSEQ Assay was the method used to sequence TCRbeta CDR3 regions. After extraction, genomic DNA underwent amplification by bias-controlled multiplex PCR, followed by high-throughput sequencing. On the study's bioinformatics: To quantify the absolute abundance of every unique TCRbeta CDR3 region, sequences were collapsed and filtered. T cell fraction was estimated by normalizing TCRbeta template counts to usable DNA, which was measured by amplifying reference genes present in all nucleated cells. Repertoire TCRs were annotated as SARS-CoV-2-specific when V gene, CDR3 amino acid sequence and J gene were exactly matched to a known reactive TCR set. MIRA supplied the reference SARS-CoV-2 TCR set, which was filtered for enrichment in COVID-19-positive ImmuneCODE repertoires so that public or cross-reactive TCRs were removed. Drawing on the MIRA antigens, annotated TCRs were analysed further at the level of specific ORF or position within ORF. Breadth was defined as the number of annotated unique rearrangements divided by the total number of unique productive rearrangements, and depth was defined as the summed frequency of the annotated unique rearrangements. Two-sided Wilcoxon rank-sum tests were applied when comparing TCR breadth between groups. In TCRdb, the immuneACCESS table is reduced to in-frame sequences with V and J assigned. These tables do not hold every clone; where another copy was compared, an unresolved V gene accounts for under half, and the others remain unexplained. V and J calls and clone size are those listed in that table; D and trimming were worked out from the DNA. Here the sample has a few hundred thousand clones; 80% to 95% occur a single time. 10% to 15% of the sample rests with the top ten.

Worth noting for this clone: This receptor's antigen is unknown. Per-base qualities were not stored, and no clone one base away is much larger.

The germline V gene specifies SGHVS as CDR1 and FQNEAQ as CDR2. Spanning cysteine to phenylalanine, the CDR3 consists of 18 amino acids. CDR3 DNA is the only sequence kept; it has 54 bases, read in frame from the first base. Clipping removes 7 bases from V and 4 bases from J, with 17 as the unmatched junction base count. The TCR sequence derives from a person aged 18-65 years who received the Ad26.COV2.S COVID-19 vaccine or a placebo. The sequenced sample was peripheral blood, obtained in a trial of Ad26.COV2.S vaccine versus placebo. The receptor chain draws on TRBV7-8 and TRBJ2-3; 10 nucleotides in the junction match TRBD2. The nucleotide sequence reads TGTGCCAGCACCTTGTACACCGGGACTAGCGTGCGATCAGATACGCAGTATTTT. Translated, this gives CASTLYTGTSVRSDTQYF.